These 24 T cell receptor beta chains originate from one sample sequenced in a study of human T cells and chemical hapten exposure. Noted time point: patch test 1, 2 weeks after DPC sensitization. Treatment: therapeutic diphenylcyclopropenone sensitization with weekly scalp DPC. Unfractionated whole blood was the source of the extracted total RNA. Each CDR3 protein is one row after TCRdb ran MiXCR on the RACE reads. The sample consists of approximately 34,000 distinct CDR3 sequences, about 6.3% of them appearing once. The material sequenced was whole blood, taken in connection with sensitization to the hapten diphenylcyclopropenone (DPC). The receptors shown here come from a woman in her 30s with alopecia areata. Some clones in this sample may be carry-over from other donors' samples.

The chain carries TRBV6-2 or TRBV6-3 and TRBJ2-7, with no clear D. Germline lookup yields CDR1 MNHEY and CDR2 SVGEGT. CDR3 size: 15 residues. Trimming removed 2 bases at V and 2 bases at J, with 13 bases between. DNA for the CDR3: TGTGCCAGCAGTTACGGCAGACCTTTAACCTACGAGCAGTACTTC. Its translation: CASSYGRPLTYEQYF.

V gene TRBV29-1 combines with J gene TRBJ1-1; D perhaps matches TRBD1 (6 bases). V lost 7 bases, J lost 1 base, and 10 bases lay in between. The CDR3 is 12 amino acids. The germline V gene encodes CDR1 SQVTM and CDR2 ANQGSEA. The CDR3 DNA reads TGCAGCGGTTACAGGGCGAACACTGAAGCTTTCTTT. Amino acid sequence: CSGYRANTEAFF.

In this sample, this clonotype turned up many times. CDR3 region: CASSEAWQGGYEQYF. CDR3 nucleotide sequence: TGTGCCAGCAGTGAAGCCTGGCAGGGTGGGTACGAGCAGTACTTC. The chain employs TRBV6-1 and TRBJ2-7; possible D gene TRBD1, 5 bases. The CDR3 runs 15 residues. The V end was cut by 0 bases, the J end by 4 bases, with 13 bases between. From germline, CDR1 is MNHNS and CDR2 SASEGT.

This clonotype was seen a handful of times. The chain combines TRBV6-2 or TRBV6-3 with TRBJ2-5; D is possibly TRBD2 (5 bases). V was shortened by 5 bases and J by 9 bases, with 16 bases between the two germline ends. Germline lookup yields CDR1 MNHEY and CDR2 SVGEGT. CDR3 size: 13 residues. The CDR3 sequence is CASSNSVIGAQYF. The CDR3 bases are TGTGCCAGCAGTAACAGCGTGATCGGGGCCCAGTACTTC.

This clonotype came up many times. The rearrangement uses TRBV6-5 and TRBJ2-1; D is undetermined. Germline V lookup: CDR1 MNHEY, CDR2 SVGAGI. With 2 bases removed from V and 7 bases from J, the gap between germline ends came to 3 bases. CDR3 length equals 11 residues. The CDR3 is CASSYGNEQFF. The CDR3 DNA is TGTGCCAGCAGTTACGGAAATGAGCAGTTCTTC.

This clonotype was found a few times. The chain is built from TRBV7-2 and TRBJ2-3, with D possibly matching TRBD2 (5 bases). The CDR3 extends over 16 amino acids. V lost 1 base and J lost 0, with 11 bases in between. Per the germline V gene, CDR1 is SGHTA and CDR2 is FQGNSA. The CDR3: CASSLVGSVSTDTQYF. In nucleotides, the CDR3 is TGTGCCAGCAGCTTAGTGGGTAGCGTCAGCACAGATACGCAGTATTTT.

This clonotype was detected many times. The chain couples TRBV27 to TRBJ2-1, with TRBD1 matching over 8 bases. J gave up 3 bases and V 2 bases, and 0 bases lay outside the gene matches. The CDR3 is 14 residues long. The germline V gene has CDR1 MNHEY and CDR2 SMNVEV (reference sequence). In DNA, the CDR3 is TGTGCCAGCAGTTTAGGGACAGGCTACAATGAGCAGTTCTTC. Translating it yields CASSLGTGYNEQFF.

This clonotype was seen more than once but under ten times. The chain has TRBV6-5 and TRBJ2-5; TRBD2 is a possible D gene (5 bases). The V and J ends lost 4 bases and 5 bases respectively, with 5 bases between them. In germline, CDR1 is MNHEY, CDR2 SVGAGI. This CDR3 spans 11 amino acids. The CDR3 spells CASSSGETQYF. The DNA of the CDR3 is TGTGCCAGCAGTTCGGGGGAGACCCAGTACTTC.

This clonotype was seen a few times. This sequence joins TRBV11-2 and TRBJ2-4; D not resolved. Germline assignment: CDR1 SGHAT and CDR2 FQNNGV. The CDR3 length is 12 residues. With 0 bases removed from V and 10 bases from J, the gap between germline ends came to 7 bases. The CDR3 bases are TGTGCCAGCAGCTTAGATACGAGGATTCAGTACTTC. Its translation is CASSLDTRIQYF.

This clonotype was seen repeatedly, ten times or more. The rearrangement uses TRBV5-1 and TRBJ2-3; no reliable D call. Trimming left V 4 bases short and J 3 bases short, with 6 bases between. The CDR3 extends over 12 amino acids. CDR1 and CDR2 from the germline V gene are SGHRS and YFSETQ. CDR3 region: CASSPRTDTQYF. CDR3 DNA sequence: TGCGCCAGCAGCCCGCGGACAGATACGCAGTATTTT.

This clonotype was detected many times. The chain couples TRBV7-9 to TRBJ1-2, with 7 nucleotides matching TRBD1. CDR1 SEHNR and CDR2 FQNEAQ come from the germline V gene (reference sequence). Trimming took 4 bases from V and 4 from J; bases not matched to a gene: 6. CDR3 length equals 14 residues. CDR3 protein: CASSSGQPPYGYTF. CDR3 nucleotides: TGTGCCAGCAGCTCGGGACAGCCGCCCTATGGCTACACCTTC.

The chain carries TRBV5-4 and TRBJ1-1; D is undetermined. Germline V lookup: CDR1 SGHNT, CDR2 YYREEE (reference sequence). V lost 4 bases, J lost 6 bases, and 10 bases lay in between. This CDR3 spans 12 amino acids. In DNA, the CDR3 is TGTGCCAGCAGCGCCGGTTCCCCTGAAGCTTTCTTT. Amino acid sequence: CASSAGSPEAFF.

This clonotype showed up many times. The chain recombines TRBV20-1 with TRBJ1-1; D unclear. V lost 1 base, J lost 0 bases, and 6 bases lay in between. Germline-derived CDR1 and CDR2 are DFQATT and SNEGSKA (reference sequence). This CDR3 is built from 13 residues. This CDR3 reads CSARARMNTEAFF. CDR3 in DNA: TGCAGTGCTAGAGCCCGCATGAACACTGAAGCTTTCTTT.

This clonotype came up a few times. The chain couples TRBV2 to TRBJ2-7, with TRBD1 matching over 7 bases. The CDR3 covers 14 residues. CDR1 is SNHLY and CDR2 is FYNNEI in the germline V gene. The trim removed 6 bases at V and 2 bases at J, leaving 7 bases unmatched. CDR3: CASRVGTETYEQYF. Here the CDR3 DNA reads TGTGCCAGCAGGGTGGGGACAGAGACCTACGAGCAGTACTTC.

The genes are TRBV5-4 and TRBJ2-2; 10 nucleotides line up with TRBD1. Germline V CDR1 and CDR2: SGHNT, YYREEE (reference sequence). V gave up 4 bases and J gave up 6 bases; unmatched junction bases: 6. The CDR3 has 15 residues. The CDR3 spells CASSDRGLVPGELFF. The CDR3, as DNA: TGTGCCAGCAGCGACAGGGGGCTAGTTCCCGGGGAGCTGTTTTTT.

In its sample, this clonotype was seen many times. The V and J genes are TRBV20-1 and TRBJ2-5; no clear D. Germline lookup yields CDR1 DFQATT and CDR2 SNEGSKA (reference sequence). This CDR3 has 15 residues. Trimming removed 0 bases from V and 1 base from J, with 12 bases in between. The CDR3 reads CSARDSDGPQETQYF. CDR3 DNA sequence: TGCAGTGCTAGAGATTCCGACGGACCCCAAGAGACCCAGTACTTC.

This clonotype occurred many times. The V call is TRBV6-2 or TRBV6-3, the J call TRBJ1-6; D is possibly TRBD1 (6 bases). The CDR3 extends over 15 amino acids. Germline lookup yields CDR1 MNHEY and CDR2 SVGEGT. V was clipped by 2 bases and J by 7 bases, with 12 bases between them. The CDR3 DNA reads TGTGCCAGCAGTTACGCAGCCCAGGGGAATTCACCCCTCCACTTT. This translates into CASSYAAQGNSPLHF.

The table lists this clonotype with many counts. This rearrangement joins TRBV20-1 to TRBJ2-1; D is unresolved. This CDR3 contains 14 residues. CDR1 is DFQATT, CDR2 SNEGSKA, per germline (reference sequence). With 3 bases removed from V and 0 bases from J, the gap between germline ends came to 9 bases. CDR3 nucleotides: TGCAGTGCTAGGTCGCGGAGCTCCTACAATGAGCAGTTCTTC. Its translation: CSARSRSSYNEQFF.

This clonotype was seen at least ten times. V is TRBV6-5 and J is TRBJ1-2; TRBD1 is a possible D gene (5 bases). Germline values: CDR1 MNHEY, CDR2 SVGAGI. Deletions cut 6 bases from V and 4 bases from J, with 15 bases between. This CDR3 has 14 amino acids. The CDR3 nucleotides are TGTGCCAGCAGCGTTATGTCAGGGACCTATGGCTACACCTTC. Protein: CASSVMSGTYGYTF.

This clonotype has only a few counts. This chain links TRBV18 with TRBJ1-1; tentative D call: TRBD1 (5 bases). Germline-derived CDR1 and CDR2 are KGHSH and LQKENI. The CDR3 covers 15 residues. V lost 0 bases, J lost 3 bases, and 11 bases lay in between. The CDR3 loop reads CASSPPYQGDTEAFF. The CDR3 DNA sequence: TGTGCCAGCTCACCACCTTATCAGGGTGACACTGAAGCTTTCTTT. Full variable domain (remainder filled in from reference TRBV18 and TRBJ1-1): NAGVMQNPRHLVRRRGQEARLRCSPMKGHSHVYWYRQLPEEGLKFMVYLQKENIIDESGMPKERFSAEFPKEGPSILRIQQVVRGDSAAYFCASSPPYQGDTEAFFGQGTRLTVV.

This clonotype was seen ten or more times. The chain carries TRBV2 and TRBJ2-5; D is unclear. The CDR3 loop spans 13 amino acids. CDR1 and CDR2 from the germline V gene are SNHLY and FYNNEI. The ends were cut back, 2 bases at V and 0 bases at J, with 4 bases in the middle. The CDR3 DNA reads as TGTGCCAGCAGTGAATTGTACCAAGAGACCCAGTACTTC. Its translation: CASSELYQETQYF.

This clonotype showed up many times. This chain uses TRBV28 with TRBJ1-2; no clear D gene. The CDR3 has 13 amino acids. Germline V CDR1 and CDR2: MDHEN, SYDVKM. The V end was cut by 6 bases, the J end by 7 bases, with 15 bases between. CDR3 in amino acids: CASSPGGARGYTF. The CDR3 region has the DNA TGTGCCAGCAGCCCAGGAGGAGCACGTGGCTACACCTTC.

V gene TRBV6-5 combines with J gene TRBJ2-7; no reliable D call. The V end lost 5 bases, the J end lost 2 bases, and 10 bases lay between the germline ends. Germline V gene sequence: CDR1 MNHEY, CDR2 SVGAGI. The length of the CDR3 is 13 residues. The chain's CDR3 is CASSPRLAYEQYF. CDR3 nucleotide sequence: TGTGCCAGCAGTCCCCGCCTTGCCTACGAGCAGTACTTC.

This clonotype was seen only a few times. The chain links TRBV7-3 to TRBJ2-7, with D perhaps matching TRBD2 (6 bases). CDR1 is SGHTA, CDR2 FQGTGA, per germline. Deletions cut 0 bases from V and 2 bases from J, with 8 bases between. This CDR3 has 14 residues. The CDR3 sequence is CASSLTPGAYEQYF. CDR3 DNA sequence: TGTGCCAGCAGCTTAACGCCGGGGGCCTACGAGCAGTACTTC.